The clone carrying this TCR beta chain was seen a single time. Its antigen is undetermined. This record belongs to a study of CD8 T cells in ankylosing spondylitis. Study-level findings and limits: One TCR beta motif, made up of 7 or 8 highly homologous variants, appeared characteristic of ankylosing spondylitis blood. Some of the motif variants had earlier been found in reactive arthritis patients' fluid and blood. Disease-linked clones displayed a CD8+ phenotype and appeared relatively rarely in peripheral blood.

V was pared by 1 base and J by 2 bases, with 10 bases between. The CDR3 extends over 15 amino acids. It was by quantitative 5'-RACE with molecular barcodes that TCR beta libraries were made. TCRdb reanalysed the 5' RACE reads using MiXCR and keeps one entry per CDR3 protein. The table lists hundreds of thousands of distinct CDR3 sequences, about 24% of them singletons. Sequenced input: blood, either unsorted or a sorted T cell fraction (not recorded which). This sequence joins TRBV12-3 or TRBV12-4 and TRBJ2-3; the D gene is possibly TRBD1 (5 bases). The receptor's source is a male donor with ankylosing spondylitis. CDR3 bases: TGTGCCAGCAGTTTAGGGACACCGTTCACAGATACGCAGTATTTT. Amino acids: CASSLGTPFTDTQYF.